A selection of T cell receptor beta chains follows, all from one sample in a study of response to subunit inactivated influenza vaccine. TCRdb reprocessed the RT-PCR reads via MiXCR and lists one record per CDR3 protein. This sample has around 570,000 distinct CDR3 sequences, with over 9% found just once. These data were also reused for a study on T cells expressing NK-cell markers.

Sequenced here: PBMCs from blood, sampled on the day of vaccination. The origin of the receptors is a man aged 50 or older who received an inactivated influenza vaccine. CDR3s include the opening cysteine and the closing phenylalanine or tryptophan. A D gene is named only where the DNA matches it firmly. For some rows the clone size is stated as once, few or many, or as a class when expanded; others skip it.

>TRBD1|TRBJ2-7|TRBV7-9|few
CASSPPTGGKNYEQYF
TGTGCCAGCAGCCCCCCAACAGGGGGGAAAAATTACGAGCAGTACTTC
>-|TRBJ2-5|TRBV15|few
CATSGTYQETQYF
TGTGCCACCAGCGGCACTTACCAAGAGACCCAGTACTTC
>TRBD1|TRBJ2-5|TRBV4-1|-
CASSQKGTGFTETQYF
TGCGCCAGCAGCCAAAAAGGGACAGGGTTTACCGAGACCCAGTACTTC
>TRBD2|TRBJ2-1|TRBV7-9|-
CASSVSGRVYNEQFF
TGTGCCAGCAGCGTTAGCGGGAGGGTCTACAATGAGCAGTTCTTC
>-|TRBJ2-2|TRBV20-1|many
CSARGSLETGELFF
TGCAGTGCTAGAGGGAGCCTAGAAACCGGGGAGCTGTTTTTT
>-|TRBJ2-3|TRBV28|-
CASSSLPGRTQYF
TGTGCCAGCAGTAGTCTGCCAGGGCGTACGCAGTATTTT
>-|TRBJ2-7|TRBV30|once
CAWSRGLSYEQYF
TGTGCCTGGAGTCGAGGGCTCTCCTACGAGCAGTACTTC
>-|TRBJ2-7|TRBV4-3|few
CASSQEHRGGYEQYF
TGCGCCAGCAGCCAGGAACATAGAGGTGGCTACGAGCAGTACTTC
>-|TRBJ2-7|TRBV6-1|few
CASIVRRGPYEQYF
TGTGCCAGCATTGTTCGGCGGGGACCCTACGAGCAGTACTTC
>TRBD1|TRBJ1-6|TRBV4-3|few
CASSPYRGQSPLHF
TGCGCCAGCAGCCCCTACAGGGGGCAGTCACCCCTCCACTTT
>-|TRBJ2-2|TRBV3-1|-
CASSQGWQGAGELFF
TGTGCCAGCAGCCAAGGATGGCAGGGAGCCGGGGAGCTGTTTTTT
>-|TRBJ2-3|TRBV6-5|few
CASSYVGSSRGRDTQYF
TGTGCCAGCAGTTACGTTGGGTCCTCTAGGGGCAGAGATACGCAGTATTTT
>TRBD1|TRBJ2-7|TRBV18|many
CASSLRDRAYEQYF
TGTGCCAGCTCTCTCCGGGACAGAGCCTACGAGCAGTACTTC
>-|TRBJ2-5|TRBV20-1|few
CSARVQGGETQYF
TGCAGTGCTAGAGTACAGGGTGGAGAGACCCAGTACTTC
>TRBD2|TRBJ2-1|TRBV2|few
CASSDWRGGDEQFF
TGTGCCAGCAGTGACTGGCGGGGGGGCGATGAGCAGTTCTTC
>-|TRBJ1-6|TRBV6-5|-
CASSYSNSPRNSPLHF
TGTGCCAGCAGTTACTCGAACTCTCCTCGGAATTCACCCCTCCACTTT
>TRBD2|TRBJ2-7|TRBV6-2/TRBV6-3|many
CASSPGLAGGPYEQYF
TGTGCCAGCAGTCCCGGACTAGCGGGAGGCCCATACGAGCAGTACTTC
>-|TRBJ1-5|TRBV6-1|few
CASSQGFRQPQHF
TGTGCCAGCAGTCAAGGGTTTAGACAGCCCCAGCATTTT
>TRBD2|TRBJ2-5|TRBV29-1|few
CSVAGTSGEETQYF
TGCAGCGTCGCTGGGACTAGCGGCGAAGAGACCCAGTACTTC
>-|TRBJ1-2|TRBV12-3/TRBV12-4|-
CASSSFRGYTF
TGTGCCAGCAGCTCTTTCCGTGGCTACACCTTC
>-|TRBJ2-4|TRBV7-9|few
CASSPHGGTKNIQYF
TGTGCCAGCAGCCCTCATGGGGGAACCAAAAACATTCAGTACTTC
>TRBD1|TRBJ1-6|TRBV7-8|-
CASSPPDRGNSPLHF
TGTGCCAGCAGCCCCCCCGACAGGGGAAATTCACCCCTCCACTTT
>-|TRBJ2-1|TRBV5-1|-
CASSLVAVNEQFF
TGCGCCAGCAGCTTGGTAGCAGTTAATGAGCAGTTCTTC
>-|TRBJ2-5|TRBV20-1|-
CSARGPPQETQYF
TGCAGCGCGAGGGGCCCCCCGCAAGAGACCCAGTACTTC
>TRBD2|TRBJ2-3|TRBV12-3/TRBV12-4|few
CASSFWTSGRTDTQYF
TGTGCCAGCAGTTTCTGGACTAGCGGACGCACAGATACGCAGTATTTT
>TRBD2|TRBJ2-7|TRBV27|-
CASSLAGGPHEQYF
TGTGCCAGCAGTTTAGCGGGAGGGCCCCACGAGCAGTACTTC
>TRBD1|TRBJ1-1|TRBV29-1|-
CSATRDRVNTEAFF
TGCAGCGCCACACGGGACAGGGTAAACACTGAAGCTTTCTTT
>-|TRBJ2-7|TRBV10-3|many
CAISETESSYEQYF
TGTGCCATCAGTGAAACGGAAAGCTCCTACGAGCAGTACTTC
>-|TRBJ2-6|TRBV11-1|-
CASSSIYLGHYSGANVLTF
TGTGCCAGCAGCTCCATCTACCTAGGACACTACTCTGGGGCCAACGTCCTGACTTTC
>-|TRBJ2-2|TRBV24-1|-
CATSDFGNTGELFF
TGTGCCACCAGTGATTTTGGCAACACCGGGGAGCTGTTTTTT
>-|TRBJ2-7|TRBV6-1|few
CASCQVSGTSEQYF
TGTGCCAGCTGCCAAGTCTCCGGGACCTCCGAGCAGTACTTC
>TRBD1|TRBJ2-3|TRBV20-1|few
CSAVRGRRTDTQYF
TGCAGTGCGGTGAGGGGGCGCCGCACAGATACGCAGTATTTT
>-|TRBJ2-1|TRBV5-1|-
CASSDVGEQFF
TGCGCCAGCAGCGACGTGGGTGAGCAGTTCTTC
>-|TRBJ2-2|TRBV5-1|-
CASSPVGRTGELFF
TGCGCCAGCAGCCCGGTGGGGCGTACCGGGGAGCTGTTTTTT
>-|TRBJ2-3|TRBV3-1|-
CASSPSVATQGTQYF
TGTGCCAGCAGCCCCTCGGTCGCCACCCAAGGTACGCAGTATTTT
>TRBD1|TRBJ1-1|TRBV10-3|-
CAISESMQGATEAFF
TGTGCCATCAGTGAGTCGATGCAGGGGGCCACTGAAGCTTTCTTT
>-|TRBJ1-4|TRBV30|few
CAWSVLQGNEKLFF
TGTGCCTGGAGTGTTCTTCAGGGAAATGAAAAACTGTTTTTT
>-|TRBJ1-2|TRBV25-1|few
CASRGGQTSRANYGYTF
TGTGCCAGCAGGGGGGGGCAGACAAGCCGAGCTAACTATGGCTACACCTTC
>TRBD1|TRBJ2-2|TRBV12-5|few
CASGSTGQTNTGELFF
TGTGCTAGTGGTTCCACGGGACAGACGAACACCGGGGAGCTGTTTTTT
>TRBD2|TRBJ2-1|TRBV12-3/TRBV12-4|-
CASRPGRQLAGDNEQFF
TGTGCCAGCAGGCCTGGCCGTCAACTAGCGGGAGACAATGAGCAGTTCTTC
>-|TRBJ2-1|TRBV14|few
CASRGAGIHNEQFF
TGTGCCAGCAGAGGAGCGGGTATTCACAATGAGCAGTTCTTC
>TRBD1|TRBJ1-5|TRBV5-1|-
CASSSDGQGSQPQHF
TGCGCCAGCAGCTCCGACGGACAGGGGAGCCAGCCCCAGCATTTT
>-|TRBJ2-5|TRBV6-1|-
CAPEARNQETQYF
TGTGCCCCCGAGGCGCGCAACCAAGAGACCCAGTACTTC
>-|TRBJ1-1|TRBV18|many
CASSLRDRPVGPIF
TGTGCCAGCTCACTCCGGGACCGACCTGTGGGCCCCATCTTT
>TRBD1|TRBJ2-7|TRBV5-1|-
CASSPRGQGSEQYF
TGCGCCAGCAGCCCGAGGGGACAGGGATCCGAGCAGTACTTC
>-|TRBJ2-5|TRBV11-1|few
CASSTHLSIQGGYQETQYF
TGTGCCAGCAGCACCCACTTATCAATACAGGGCGGGTACCAAGAGACCCAGTACTTC
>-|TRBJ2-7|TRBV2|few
CASSEGGAGYYEQYF
TGTGCCAGCAGTGAGGGGGGGGCAGGATACTACGAGCAGTACTTC
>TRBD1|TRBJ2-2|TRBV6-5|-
CAIRVSRTGGSNTGELFF
TGTGCCATCCGAGTATCCCGGACAGGGGGTTCGAACACCGGGGAGCTGTTTTTT
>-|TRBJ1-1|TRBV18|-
CASSPTALNTEAFF
TGTGCCAGCTCACCGACAGCCTTGAACACTGAAGCTTTCTTT
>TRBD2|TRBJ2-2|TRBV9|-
CAAGRGENTGELFF
TGTGCCGCGGGTCGGGGGGAGAACACCGGGGAGCTGTTTTTT
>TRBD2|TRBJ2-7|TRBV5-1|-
CASSNPSGMDLYEQYF
TGCGCCAGCAGCAACCCGAGCGGGATGGACCTCTACGAGCAGTACTTC
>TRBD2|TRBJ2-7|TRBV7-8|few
CASSLPRTSGSRSSYEQYF
TGTGCCAGCAGCCTACCCCGTACTAGCGGGAGCCGGAGCTCCTACGAGCAGTACTTC
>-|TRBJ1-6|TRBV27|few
CASSLYEGLQSPLHF
TGTGCCAGCAGTTTATACGAGGGACTACAATCACCCCTCCACTTT
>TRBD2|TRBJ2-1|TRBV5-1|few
CASSLGASGRVNEQFF
TGCGCCAGCAGCTTGGGGGCTAGCGGGAGGGTTAATGAGCAGTTCTTC
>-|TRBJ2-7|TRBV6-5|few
CASSHGVNEQYF
TGTGCCAGCAGTCACGGGGTGAACGAGCAGTACTTC